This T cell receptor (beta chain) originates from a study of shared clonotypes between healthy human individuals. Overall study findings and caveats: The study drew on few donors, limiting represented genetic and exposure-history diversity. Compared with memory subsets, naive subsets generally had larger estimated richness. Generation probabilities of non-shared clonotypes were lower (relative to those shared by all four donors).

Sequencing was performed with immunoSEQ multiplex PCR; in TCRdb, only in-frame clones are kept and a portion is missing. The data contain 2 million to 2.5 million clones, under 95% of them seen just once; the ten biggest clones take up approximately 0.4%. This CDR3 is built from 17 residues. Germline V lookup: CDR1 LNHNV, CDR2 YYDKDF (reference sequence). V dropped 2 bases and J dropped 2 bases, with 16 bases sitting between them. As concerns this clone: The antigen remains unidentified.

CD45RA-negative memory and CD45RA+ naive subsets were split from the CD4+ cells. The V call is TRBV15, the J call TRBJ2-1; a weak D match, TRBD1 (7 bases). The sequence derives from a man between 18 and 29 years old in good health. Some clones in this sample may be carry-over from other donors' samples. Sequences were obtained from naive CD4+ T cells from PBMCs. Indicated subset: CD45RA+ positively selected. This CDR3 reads CATSRYRGLRAYNEQFF. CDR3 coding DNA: TGTGCCACCAGCAGATACAGGGGACTCCGTGCCTACAATGAGCAGTTCTTC.